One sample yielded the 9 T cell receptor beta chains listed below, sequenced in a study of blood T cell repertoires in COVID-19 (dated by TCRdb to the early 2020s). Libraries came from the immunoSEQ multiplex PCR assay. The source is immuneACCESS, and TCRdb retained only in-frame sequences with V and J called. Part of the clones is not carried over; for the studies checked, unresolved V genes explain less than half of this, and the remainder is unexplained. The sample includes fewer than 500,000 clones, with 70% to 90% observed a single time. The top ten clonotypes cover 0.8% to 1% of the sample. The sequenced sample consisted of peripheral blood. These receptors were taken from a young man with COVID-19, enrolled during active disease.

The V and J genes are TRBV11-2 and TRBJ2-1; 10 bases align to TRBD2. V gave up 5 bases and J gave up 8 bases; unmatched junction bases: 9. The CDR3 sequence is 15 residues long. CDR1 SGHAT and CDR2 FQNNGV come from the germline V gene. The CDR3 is CASSPSGRATDEQFF. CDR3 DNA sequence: TGTGCCAGCAGCCCGAGCGGGAGGGCGACAGATGAGCAGTTCTTC.

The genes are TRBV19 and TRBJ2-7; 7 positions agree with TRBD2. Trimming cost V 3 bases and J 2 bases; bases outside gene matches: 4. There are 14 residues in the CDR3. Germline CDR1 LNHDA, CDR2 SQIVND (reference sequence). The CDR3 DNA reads TGTGCCAGTAGTATTGGAGCGGGACCCTACGAGCAGTACTTC. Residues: CASSIGAGPYEQYF.

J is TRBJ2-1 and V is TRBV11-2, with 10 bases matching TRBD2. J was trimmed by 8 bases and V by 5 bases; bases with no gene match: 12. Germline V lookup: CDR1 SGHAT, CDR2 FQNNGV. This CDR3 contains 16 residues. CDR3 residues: CASSRSGGARGDEQFF. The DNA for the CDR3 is TGTGCCAGCAGCCGGAGCGGGGGGGCCCGGGGCGATGAGCAGTTCTTC.

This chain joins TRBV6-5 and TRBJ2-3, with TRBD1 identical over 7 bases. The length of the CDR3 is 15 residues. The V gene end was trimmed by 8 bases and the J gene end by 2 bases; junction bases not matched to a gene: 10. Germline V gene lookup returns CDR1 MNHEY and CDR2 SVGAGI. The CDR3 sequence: CASSVQGLNTDTQYF. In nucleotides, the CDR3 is TGTGCCAGCTCGGTACAGGGGTTAAACACAGATACGCAGTATTTT.

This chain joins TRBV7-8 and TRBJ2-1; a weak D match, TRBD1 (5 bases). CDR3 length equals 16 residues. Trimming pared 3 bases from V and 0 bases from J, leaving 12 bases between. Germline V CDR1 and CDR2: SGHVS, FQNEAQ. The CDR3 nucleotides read TGTGCCAGCAGCTTGCCCGGTAGGGGCTCCTACAATGAGCAGTTCTTC. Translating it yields CASSLPGRGSYNEQFF.

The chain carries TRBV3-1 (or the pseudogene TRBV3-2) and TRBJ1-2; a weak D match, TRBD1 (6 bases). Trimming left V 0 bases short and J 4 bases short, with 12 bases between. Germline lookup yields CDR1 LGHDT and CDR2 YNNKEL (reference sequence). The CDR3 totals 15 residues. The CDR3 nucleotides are TGTGCCAGCAGCCAAGAGGTCGTGGACAGCTATGGCTACACCTTC. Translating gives CASSQEVVDSYGYTF.

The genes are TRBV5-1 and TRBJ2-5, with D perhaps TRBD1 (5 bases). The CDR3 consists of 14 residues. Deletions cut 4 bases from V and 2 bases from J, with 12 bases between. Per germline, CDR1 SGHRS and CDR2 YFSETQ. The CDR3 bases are TGCGCCAGCAGCCCAGGGTCGGCTCAAGAGACCCAGTACTTC. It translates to CASSPGSAQETQYF.

The CDR3 region has the DNA TGTGCCAGCAGCTTTAATCTTGTCGGGGGAAAACTGTTTTTT. Amino acids: CASSFNLVGGKLFF. The V gene is TRBV5-4, the J gene TRBJ1-4, with TRBD1 as a possible D gene (5 bases). The V end was cut by 2 bases, the J end by 10 bases, with 15 bases between. The CDR3 is made up of 14 amino acids. CDR1 and CDR2 (germline): SGHNT, YYREEE (reference sequence).

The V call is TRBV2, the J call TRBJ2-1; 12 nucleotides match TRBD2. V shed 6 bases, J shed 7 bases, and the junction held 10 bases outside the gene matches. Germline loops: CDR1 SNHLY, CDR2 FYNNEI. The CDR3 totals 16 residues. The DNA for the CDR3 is TGTGCCAGCAGGATTTTGACTAGCGGGAGTTGGAATGAGCAGTTCTTC. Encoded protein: CASRILTSGSWNEQFF.